The clone carrying this TCR beta chain was detected only once. Noted treatment: roughly 19 received Ad26.COV2.S at low or high dose, single or two shots; a few received placebo; per-sample allocation not given. After the first vaccine or placebo injection, samples were drawn on day 63. The germline V gene encodes CDR1 LNHDA and CDR2 SQIVND (reference sequence). The V and J ends lost 0 bases and 0 bases respectively, with 12 bases between them. This CDR3 contains 17 residues. These data originate in a study of Ad26.COV2.S vaccination and SARS-CoV-2 variants. About the study: Once or twice, 56 days apart, Ad26.COV2.S was delivered intramuscularly.

Produced via immunoSEQ multiplex PCR; TCRdb's table is partial and in-frame only. The sample has roughly 320,000 clones, 70% to 90% seen once; the top ten hold 1.9%. The source was peripheral blood, collected in a trial of Ad26.COV2.S vaccine versus placebo. This sequence was found in a person aged 18 to 59 who received the Ad26.COV2.S COVID-19 vaccine or a placebo. The J gene is TRBJ2-1, the V gene TRBV19, with no clear D. In DNA, the CDR3 is TGTGCCAGTAGTATAGAAGGTGTTGGCGCCTCCTACAATGAGCAGTTCTTC. This codes for CASSIEGVGASYNEQFF. The complete variable domain, with remaining parts taken from reference TRBV19 and TRBJ2-1, reads DGGITQSPKYLFRKEGQNVTLSCEQNLNHDAMYWYRQDPGQGLRLIYYSQIVNDFQKGDIAEGYSVSREKKESFPLTVTSAQKNPTAFYLCASSIEGVGASYNEQFFGPGTRLTVL.